The clone carrying this T cell receptor beta chain appeared a few times. Its antigen is as yet unknown. Healthy Caucasians, and only they, were the donors. This specimen comes from a study of identical twins. Study conclusions and caveats: For monozygotic twins, models underestimated out-of-frame TCR alpha sharing. Cord blood beta clonotypes present at high abundance carried fewer insertions; no such pattern appeared in memory repertoires. Beta out-of-frame sequences showed weaker excess sharing between twins.

The germline gives CDR1 SEHNR, CDR2 FQNEAQ (reference sequence). CDR3 length equals 15 residues. Trimming removed 6 bases from V and 2 bases from J, with 17 bases in between. TCRdb reprocessed the 5' RACE reads with MiXCR, giving one entry per CDR3 protein. The sample carries 1.5 million to 2 million distinct CDR3 sequences, about 32% recorded once. The sample comprised cord blood. The V gene is TRBV7-9, the J gene TRBJ2-7; TRBD1 is a possible D gene (5 bases). The receptor's source is a newborn girl in good health. CDR3 sequence: CASSRTYLTAYEQYF. CDR3 nucleotide sequence: TGTGCCAGCAGTCGAACTTACCTGACAGCCTACGAGCAGTACTTC. The variable domain in full, with the rest retrieved from reference TRBV7-9 and TRBJ2-7, is DTGVSQNPRHKITKRGQNVTFRCDPISEHNRLYWYRQTLGQGPEFLTYFQNEAQLEKSRLLSDRFSAERPKGSFSTLEIQRTEQGDSAMYLCASSRTYLTAYEQYFGPGTRLTVT.